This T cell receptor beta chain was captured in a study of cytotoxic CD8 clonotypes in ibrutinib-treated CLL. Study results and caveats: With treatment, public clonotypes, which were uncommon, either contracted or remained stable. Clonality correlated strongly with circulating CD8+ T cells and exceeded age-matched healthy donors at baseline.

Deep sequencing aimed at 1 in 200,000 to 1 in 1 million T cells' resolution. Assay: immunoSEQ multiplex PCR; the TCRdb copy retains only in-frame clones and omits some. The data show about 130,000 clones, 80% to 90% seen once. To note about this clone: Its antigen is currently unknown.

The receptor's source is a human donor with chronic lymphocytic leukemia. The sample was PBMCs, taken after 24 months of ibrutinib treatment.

CDR3 sequence: CASSLDRGGGTANTGELFF. The CDR3 DNA follows: TGTGCCAGCAGCTTAGATAGGGGCGGGGGGACCGCGAACACCGGGGAGCTGTTTTTT. The J gene is TRBJ2-2, the V gene TRBV7-6; TRBD2 matches 8 bases. The CDR3 has 19 amino acids. J lost 0 bases, V lost 1 base, and 10 bases had no gene match. Germline CDR1 is SGHVS and CDR2 is FNYEAQ.